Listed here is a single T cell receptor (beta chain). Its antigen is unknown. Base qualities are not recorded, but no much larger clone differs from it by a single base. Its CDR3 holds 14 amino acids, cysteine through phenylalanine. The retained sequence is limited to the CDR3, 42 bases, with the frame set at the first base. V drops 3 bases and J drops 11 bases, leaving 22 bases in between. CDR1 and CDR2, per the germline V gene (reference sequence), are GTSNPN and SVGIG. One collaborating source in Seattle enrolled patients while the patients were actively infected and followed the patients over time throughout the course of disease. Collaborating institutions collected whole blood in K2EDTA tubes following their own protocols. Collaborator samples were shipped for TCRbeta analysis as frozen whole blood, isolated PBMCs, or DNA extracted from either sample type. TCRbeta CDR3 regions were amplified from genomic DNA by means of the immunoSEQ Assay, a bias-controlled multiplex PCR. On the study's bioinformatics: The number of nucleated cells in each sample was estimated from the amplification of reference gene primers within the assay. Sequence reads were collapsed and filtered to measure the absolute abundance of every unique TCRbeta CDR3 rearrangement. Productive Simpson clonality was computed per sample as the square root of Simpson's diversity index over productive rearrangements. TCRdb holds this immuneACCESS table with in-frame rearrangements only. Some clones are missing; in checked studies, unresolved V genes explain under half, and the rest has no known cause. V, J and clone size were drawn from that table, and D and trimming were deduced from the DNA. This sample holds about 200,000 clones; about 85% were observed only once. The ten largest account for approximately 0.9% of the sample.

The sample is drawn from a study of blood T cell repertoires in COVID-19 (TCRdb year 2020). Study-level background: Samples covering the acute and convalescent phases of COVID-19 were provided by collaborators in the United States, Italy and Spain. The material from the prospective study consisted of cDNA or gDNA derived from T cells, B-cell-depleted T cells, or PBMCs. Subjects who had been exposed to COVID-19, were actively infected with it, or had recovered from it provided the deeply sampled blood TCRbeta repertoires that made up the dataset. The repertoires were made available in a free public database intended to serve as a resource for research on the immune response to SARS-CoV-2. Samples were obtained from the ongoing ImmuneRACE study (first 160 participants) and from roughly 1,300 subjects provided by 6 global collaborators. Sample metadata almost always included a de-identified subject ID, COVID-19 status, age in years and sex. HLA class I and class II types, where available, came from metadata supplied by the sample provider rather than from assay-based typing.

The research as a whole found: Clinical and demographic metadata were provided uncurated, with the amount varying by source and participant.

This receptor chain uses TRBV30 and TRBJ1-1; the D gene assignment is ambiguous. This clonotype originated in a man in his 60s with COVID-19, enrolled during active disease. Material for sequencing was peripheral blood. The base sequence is TGTGCCTGGAGATCGTGGGGAGAAAGCGAAAAGGCTTTCTTT. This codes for CAWRSWGESEKAFF. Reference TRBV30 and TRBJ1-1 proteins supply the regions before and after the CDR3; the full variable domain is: SQTIHQWPATLVQPVGSPLSLECTVEGTSNPNLYWYRQAAGRGLQLLFYSVGIGQISSEVPQNLSASRPQDRQFILSSKKLLLSDSGFYLCAWRSWGESEKAFFGQGTRLTVV.